Each of the 23 T cell receptor beta chains below was sequenced from the same sample in a study of tumor-infiltrating lymphocytes in primary liver carcinoma. Extraction of RNA together with DNA used about 17-30 mg of unsorted bulk tissue. TCR beta cDNA was made from 500 ng total RNA with a constant-region primer. It was through three nested multiplex PCR rounds of slightly modified ARM-PCR that TCR beta libraries arose. A C-beta reverse primer and TRBV1-TRBV30 forward primers served in each of the first two PCR rounds, at about 10 cycles apiece. TCRdb fed the multiplex PCR reads into MiXCR, producing one record per CDR3 protein. The data contain about 120,000 distinct CDR3 sequences, 65% to 75% of them singletons. The material sequenced was tumor-adjacent normal liver tissue. These receptors originate from a woman in her sixties or seventies with primary liver carcinoma and hepatitis B virus infection.

Note on this clonotype: Possible read error: a much larger clone is one base away. The chain combines TRBV5-1 with TRBJ1-2, with 7 bases identical to TRBD1. The CDR3 is 14 amino acids. CDR1 is SGHRS and CDR2 is YFSETQ in the germline V gene. CDR3 bases: TGCACCAGCAGCGGAGGGGACAGAAACTATGGCTACACCTTC. Amino acids: CTSSGGDRNYGYTF.

This clonotype appeared many times. This chain uses TRBV7-9 with TRBJ1-1, with D unclear. Germline V gives CDR1 SEHNR, CDR2 FQNEAQ (reference sequence). The CDR3 has 14 residues. Between the trimmed V and J ends, which lost 7 bases and 4 bases, there was a span of 16 bases. Written as DNA, the CDR3 is TGTGCCAGCACATTGTCCCTAAACCCCACTGAAGCTTTCTTT. Protein sequence: CASTLSLNPTEAFF.

Points on this clonotype: A much larger clone sits a single nucleotide away, making a read error possible. J is TRBJ2-1 and V is TRBV7-9; tentatively, D is TRBD1 or TRBD2 (6 bases each). Per germline, CDR1 SEHNR and CDR2 FQNEAQ (reference sequence). The CDR3 runs 12 residues. In nucleotides, the CDR3 is TGTGCCAACAGCTTATCACAGGGAGGGCAGTTCTTC. The encoded protein is CANSLSQGGQFF.

By its share, this clonotype is medium-sized (0.01 to 0.1%). The chain carries TRBV11-3 and TRBJ2-3; tentatively, D is TRBD2 (6 bases). This CDR3 contains 15 residues. Germline-derived CDR1 and CDR2 are SGHNT and YENEEA. V was shortened by 5 bases and J by 0 bases, with 12 bases between the two germline ends. The CDR3 sequence: CASSLLAESTDTQYF. CDR3 in DNA: TGTGCCAGCAGCCTCTTAGCGGAAAGCACAGATACGCAGTATTTT. Using reference TRBV11-3 and TRBJ2-3 for the parts outside the CDR3, the full variable domain is EAGVVQSPRYKIIEKKQPVAFWCNPISGHNTLYWYLQNLGQGPELLIRYENEEAVDDSQLPKDRFSAERLKGVDSTLKIQPAELGDSAVYLCASSLLAESTDTQYFGPGTRLTVL.

Remarks on this clonotype: At one boundary the junction diverges from the germline segment, which might be a read error. This chain connects TRBV12-3 or TRBV12-4 to TRBJ2-1; tentative D call: TRBD1 (6 bases). The CDR3 is 14 amino acids. The CDR3, as DNA: TGCGCCAGCAGTTTAGGTTTGAGGGACAATGAGCAGCTCTTC. This gives the protein CASSLGLRDNEQLF.

This clonotype was observed once. A junction end diverges from the germline sequence, so it may reflect a read error. The genes are TRBV28 and TRBJ2-7; possibly TRBD2 for D (7 bases). CDR3 length: 16 amino acids. Germline V gives CDR1 MDHEN, CDR2 SYDVKM. The chain's CDR3 is CGSSPRGGVQTYEQYF. The DNA for the CDR3 is TGTGGCAGCAGTCCCCGCGGGGGCGTGCAAACGTACGAGCAGTACTTC.

Here the CDR3 reads CASSQAGGKAPGELFF. The CDR3 region has the DNA TGTGCCAGCAGCCAGGCTGGCGGGAAGGCCCCCGGGGAGCTGTTTTTT. The chain employs TRBV4-2 and TRBJ2-2; TRBD2 is a possible D gene (6 bases). This CDR3 has 16 residues. The V end lost 3 bases, the J end lost 6 bases, and 17 bases lay between the germline ends. From germline, CDR1 is LGHNA and CDR2 YNFKEQ.

About this clonotype: A read error may explain this, as a much larger clone is one base away. The rearrangement uses TRBV7-8 and TRBJ2-7, with 10 positions matching TRBD2. The germline V gene has CDR1 SGHVS and CDR2 FQNEAQ. The CDR3 covers 15 residues. CDR3 sequence: CASTELAGFSYERYF. In DNA form, the CDR3 reads TGTGCCAGCACCGAACTAGCGGGGTTCTCCTACGAGCGGTACTTC.

By share, this clonotype ranks as medium-sized (0.01 to 0.1%). The chain couples TRBV11-2 to TRBJ2-5, with a tentative D call TRBD2 (5 bases). Trimming took 4 bases from V and 5 from J, leaving 11 bases between them. CDR1 is SGHAT and CDR2 is FQNNGV in the germline V gene. CDR3 length: 13 amino acids. CDR3 residues: CASSYTPGETQYF. CDR3 coding DNA: TGTGCCAGCAGCTACACTCCGGGGGAGACCCAGTACTTC. Full variable domain (rest looked up from reference TRBV11-2 and TRBJ2-5): EAGVAQSPRYKIIEKRQSVAFWCNPISGHATLYWYQQILGQGPKLLIQFQNNGVVDDSQLPKDRFSAERLKGVDSTLKIQPAKLEDSAVYLCASSYTPGETQYFGPGTRLLVL.

With regard to this clonotype: One junction end disagrees with the germline gene, perhaps due to a read error. This chain uses TRBV29-1 with TRBJ2-1; 7 bases agree with TRBD2. The CDR3 consists of 13 residues. CDR1 and CDR2 from the germline V gene are SQVTM and ANQGSEA. In DNA form, the CDR3 reads TGCAGTGTTGCTCCAGCGGGGTTGGGTGAGCAGTTCTTC. It codes for CSVAPAGLGEQFF.

Comment on this clonotype: Likely a read error: the CDR3 ends without its conserved phenylalanine or tryptophan. The chain recombines TRBV13 with TRBJ2-7; TRBD1 might be the D (6 bases). This CDR3 spans 15 amino acids. Germline values: CDR1 PRHDT, CDR2 FYEKMQ (reference sequence). Trimming cost V 2 bases and J 6 bases, with 17 bases left between them. CDR3 coding DNA: TGTGCCAGCAGCTTATTATCTCAGGGGAGCCCCGAGCAGTACTTA. This encodes CASSLLSQGSPEQYL.

This clonotype was recorded many times. The chain combines TRBV29-1 with TRBJ1-2; D uncertain. Between the trimmed V and J ends, which lost 0 bases and 4 bases, there was a span of 12 bases. Germline V CDR1 and CDR2: SQVTM, ANQGSEA. CDR3 length equals 14 residues. The CDR3 loop is CSVEDPERPYGYTF. The CDR3 DNA follows: TGCAGCGTTGAAGACCCAGAAAGGCCCTATGGCTACACCTTC.

This clonotype was counted at least ten times. V usage is TRBV10-1 and J usage is TRBJ2-1; no clear D gene. CDR3 size: 13 residues. From germline, CDR1 is WNHNN and CDR2 SYGVQD (reference sequence). V lost 0 bases and J 6 bases, leaving 6 bases between the germline ends. DNA of the CDR3: TGCGCCAGCAGTGAGTCTAGGGTCAATGAGCAGTTCTTC. Its translation is CASSESRVNEQFF.

This clonotype occurred a few times. The gene calls are TRBV5-1 and TRBJ2-5, with TRBD1 identical over 7 bases. J lost 5 bases, V lost 0 bases, and 4 bases had no gene match. The CDR3 is made up of 14 amino acids. Germline V gives CDR1 SGHRS, CDR2 YFSETQ. The DNA of the CDR3 is TGCGCCAGCAGCTTGGAAGGGGGCCGGGAGACCCAGTACTTC. This codes for CASSLEGGRETQYF.

This clonotype was observed a handful of times. A much more abundant neighbour one base away suggests this may be a read error. The chain is built from TRBV12-3 or TRBV12-4 and TRBJ1-1; D uncertain. CDR3 length: 11 amino acids. V was clipped by 7 bases and J by 4 bases, with 7 bases between them. CDR3 amino acids: CASTPCTEAFF. CDR3 bases: TGTGCCAGCACCCCCTGCACTGAAGCTTTCTTT.

A remark on this clonotype: An end of the junction differs from the germline gene, which may be a read error. The V and J genes are TRBV4-1 and TRBJ1-2; TRBD1 might be the D (6 bases). This CDR3 has 13 residues. Looked up from germline, CDR1 is MGHRA and CDR2 is YSYEKL. The CDR3 here is CPSSRDIRGGYTF. CDR3 in DNA: TGCCCCAGCAGCCGGGACATAAGGGGTGGCTATACCTTC.

Many counts were recorded for this clonotype. The genes are TRBV10-3 and TRBJ2-3; TRBD2 matches at 14 bases. CDR3 length equals 20 residues. The germline V gene encodes CDR1 ENHRY and CDR2 SYGVKD. V gave up 3 bases and J gave up 1 base; unmatched junction bases: 12. CDR3 residues: CAISDAVRLAGGRRTDTQYF. CDR3 DNA sequence: TGTGCCATCAGTGATGCTGTCCGACTAGCGGGAGGGCGTCGCACAGATACGCAGTATTTT.

On this clonotype itself: Sequence at one end of the junction differs from germline and may be a read error. This chain links TRBV6-4 with TRBJ2-3; 10 bases align to TRBD2. CDR3 length: 16 amino acids. From germline, CDR1 is MRHNA and CDR2 SNTAGT. This chain's CDR3 is CASSDVAGGSADTQYF. The DNA for the CDR3 is TGTGCCAGCAGTGACGTAGCGGGAGGCTCCGCAGACACGCAGTATTTT.

CDR3 region: CASSRRTGKVTEAFF. In nucleotides, the CDR3 is TGTGCCAGCAGCCGCCGGACAGGAAAGGTCACTGAAGCTTTCTTT. V usage is TRBV12-3 or TRBV12-4 and J usage is TRBJ1-1, with 7 nucleotides matching TRBD1. The CDR3 runs to 15 residues. The J segment lost 4 bases and the V segment lost 6 bases, leaving 11 bases of the junction unmatched.

A word on this clonotype: A read error may explain this, as a much larger clone is one base away. The CDR3 end shows no conserved phenylalanine or tryptophan, and so a read error is likely. The chain joins TRBV12-3 or TRBV12-4 to TRBJ2-2, with 13 bases lining up with TRBD2. The CDR3 totals 18 residues. The J segment lost 0 bases and the V segment lost 8 bases, leaving 9 bases of the junction unmatched. The CDR3 region is CASGAGLAGSTNTGELFS. Written as DNA, the CDR3 is TGTGCCAGCGGGGCGGGACTAGCGGGAAGTACGAACACCGGGGAGCTGTTTTCT.

Worth noting for this clonotype: A read error is likely, as this CDR3 ends without the conserved phenylalanine or tryptophan. The V and J genes are TRBV11-2 and TRBJ2-3; 8 bases are a match to TRBD2. CDR3 length: 14 residues. CDR1 and CDR2 (germline): SGHAT, FQNNGV. CDR3: CASSLASGYDMQYL. In DNA form, the CDR3 reads TGTGCCAGCAGCTTAGCTAGCGGGTACGATATGCAGTATTTA.

The table lists this clonotype with a count of one. Because the CDR3 is missing its conserved closing phenylalanine or tryptophan, this is likely a read error. The chain recombines TRBV4-2 with TRBJ1-2; no clear D. V gave up 3 bases and J gave up 3 bases, with 8 bases separating them. The CDR3 covers 13 residues. Per germline, CDR1 LGHNA and CDR2 YNFKEQ. The CDR3 here is CASSHGGDYGYTL. The CDR3 DNA follows: TGTGCCAGCAGCCACGGAGGAGACTATGGCTACACCTTA.

In regard to this clonotype: A junction end diverges from the germline sequence, so it may reflect a read error. V usage is TRBV12-5 and J usage is TRBJ2-1, with D unresolved. Per germline, CDR1 LGHNT and CDR2 FRNRAP. The CDR3 covers 14 residues. In nucleotides, the CDR3 is TGTGCTGGTGGTTTCGAGGTAGCTCACAATGAGCAGTTCTTC. Translation gives CAGGFEVAHNEQFF.